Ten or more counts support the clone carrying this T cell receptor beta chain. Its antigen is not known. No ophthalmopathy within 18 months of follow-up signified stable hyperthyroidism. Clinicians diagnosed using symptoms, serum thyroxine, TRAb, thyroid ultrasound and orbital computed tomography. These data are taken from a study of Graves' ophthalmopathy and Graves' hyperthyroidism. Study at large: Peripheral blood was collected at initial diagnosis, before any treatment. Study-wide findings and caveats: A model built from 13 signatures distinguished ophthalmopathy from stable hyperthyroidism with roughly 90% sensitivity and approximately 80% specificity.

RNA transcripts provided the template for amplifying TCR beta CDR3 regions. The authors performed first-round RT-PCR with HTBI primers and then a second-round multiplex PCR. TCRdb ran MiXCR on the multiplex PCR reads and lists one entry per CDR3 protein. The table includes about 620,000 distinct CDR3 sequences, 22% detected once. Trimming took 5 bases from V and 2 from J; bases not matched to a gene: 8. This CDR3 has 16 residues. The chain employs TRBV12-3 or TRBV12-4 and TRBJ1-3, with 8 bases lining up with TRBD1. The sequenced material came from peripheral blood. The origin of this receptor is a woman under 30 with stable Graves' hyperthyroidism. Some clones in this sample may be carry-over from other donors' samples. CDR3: CASSPGQGKTGNTIYF. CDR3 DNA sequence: TGTGCCAGCAGTCCAGGACAGGGCAAGACTGGAAACACCATATATTTT.